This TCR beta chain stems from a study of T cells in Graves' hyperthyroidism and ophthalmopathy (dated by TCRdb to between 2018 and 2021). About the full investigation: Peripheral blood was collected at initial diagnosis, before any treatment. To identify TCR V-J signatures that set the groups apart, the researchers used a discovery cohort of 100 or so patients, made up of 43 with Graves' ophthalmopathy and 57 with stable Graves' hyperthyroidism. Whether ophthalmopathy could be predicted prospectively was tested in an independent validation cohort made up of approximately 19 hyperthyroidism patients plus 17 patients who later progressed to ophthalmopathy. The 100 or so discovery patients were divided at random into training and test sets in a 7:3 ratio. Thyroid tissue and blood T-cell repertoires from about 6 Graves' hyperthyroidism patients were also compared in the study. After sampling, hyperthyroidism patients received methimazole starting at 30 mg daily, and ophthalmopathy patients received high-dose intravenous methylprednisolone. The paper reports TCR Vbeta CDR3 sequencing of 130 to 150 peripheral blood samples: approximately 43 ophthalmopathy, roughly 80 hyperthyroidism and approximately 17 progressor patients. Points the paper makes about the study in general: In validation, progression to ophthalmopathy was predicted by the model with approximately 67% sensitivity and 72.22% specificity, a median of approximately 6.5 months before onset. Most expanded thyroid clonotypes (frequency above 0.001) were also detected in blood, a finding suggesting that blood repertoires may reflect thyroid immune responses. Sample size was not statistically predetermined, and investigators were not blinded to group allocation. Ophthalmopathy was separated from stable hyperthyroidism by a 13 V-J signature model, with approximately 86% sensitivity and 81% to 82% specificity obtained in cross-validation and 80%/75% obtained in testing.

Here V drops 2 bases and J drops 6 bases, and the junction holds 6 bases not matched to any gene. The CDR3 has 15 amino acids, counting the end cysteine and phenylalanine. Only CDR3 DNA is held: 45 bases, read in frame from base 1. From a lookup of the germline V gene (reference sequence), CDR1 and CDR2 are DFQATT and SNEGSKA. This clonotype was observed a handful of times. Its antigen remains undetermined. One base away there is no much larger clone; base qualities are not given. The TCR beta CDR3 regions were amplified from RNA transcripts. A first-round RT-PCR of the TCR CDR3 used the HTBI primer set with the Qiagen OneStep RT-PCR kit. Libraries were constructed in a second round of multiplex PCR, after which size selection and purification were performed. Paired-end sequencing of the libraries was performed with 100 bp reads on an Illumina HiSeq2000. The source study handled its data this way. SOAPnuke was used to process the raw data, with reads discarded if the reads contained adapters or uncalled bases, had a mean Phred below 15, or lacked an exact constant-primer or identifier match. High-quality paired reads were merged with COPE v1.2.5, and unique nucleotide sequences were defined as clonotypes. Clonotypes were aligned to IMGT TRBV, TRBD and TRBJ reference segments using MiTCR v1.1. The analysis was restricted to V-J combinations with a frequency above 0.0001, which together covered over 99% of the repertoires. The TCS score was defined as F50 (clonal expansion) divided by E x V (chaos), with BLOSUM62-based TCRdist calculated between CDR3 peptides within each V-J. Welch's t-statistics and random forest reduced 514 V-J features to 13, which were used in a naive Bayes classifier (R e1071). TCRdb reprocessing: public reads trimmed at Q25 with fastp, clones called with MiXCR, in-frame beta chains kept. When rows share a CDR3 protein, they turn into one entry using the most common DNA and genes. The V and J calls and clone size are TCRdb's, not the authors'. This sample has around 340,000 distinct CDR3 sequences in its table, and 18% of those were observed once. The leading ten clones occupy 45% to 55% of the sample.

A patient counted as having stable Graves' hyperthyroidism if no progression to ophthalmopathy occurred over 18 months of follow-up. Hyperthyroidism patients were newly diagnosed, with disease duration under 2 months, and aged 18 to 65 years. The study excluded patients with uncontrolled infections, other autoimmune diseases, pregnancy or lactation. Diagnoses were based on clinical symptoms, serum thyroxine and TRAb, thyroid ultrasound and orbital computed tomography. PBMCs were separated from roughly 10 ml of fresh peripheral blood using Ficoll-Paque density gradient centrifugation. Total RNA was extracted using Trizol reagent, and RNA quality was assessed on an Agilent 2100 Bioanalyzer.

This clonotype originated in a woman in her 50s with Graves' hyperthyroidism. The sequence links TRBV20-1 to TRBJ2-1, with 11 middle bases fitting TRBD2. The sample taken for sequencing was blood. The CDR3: CSARRATSGSNEQFF. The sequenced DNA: TGCAGTGCTAGAAGGGCAACTAGCGGGAGCAATGAGCAGTTCTTC.